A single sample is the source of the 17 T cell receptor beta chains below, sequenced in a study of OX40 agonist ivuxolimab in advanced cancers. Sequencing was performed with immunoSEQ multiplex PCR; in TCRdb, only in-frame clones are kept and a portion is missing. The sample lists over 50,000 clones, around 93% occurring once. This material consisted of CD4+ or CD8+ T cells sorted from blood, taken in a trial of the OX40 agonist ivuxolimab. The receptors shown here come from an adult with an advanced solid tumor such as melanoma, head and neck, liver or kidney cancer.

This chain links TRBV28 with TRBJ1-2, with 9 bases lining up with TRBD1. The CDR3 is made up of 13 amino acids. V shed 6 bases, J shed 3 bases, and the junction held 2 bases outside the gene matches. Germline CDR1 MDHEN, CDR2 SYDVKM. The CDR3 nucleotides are TGTGCCAGCAGGGGACAGGGCGACTATGGCTACACCTTC. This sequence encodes CASRGQGDYGYTF.

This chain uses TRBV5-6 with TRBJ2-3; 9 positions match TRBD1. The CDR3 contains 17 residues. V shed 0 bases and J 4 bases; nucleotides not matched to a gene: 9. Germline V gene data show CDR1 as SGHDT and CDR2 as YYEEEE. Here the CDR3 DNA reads TGTGCCAGCAGCTTGGCCTTTGGGACAGGGAGATCAGATACGCAGTATTTT. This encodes CASSLAFGTGRSDTQYF.

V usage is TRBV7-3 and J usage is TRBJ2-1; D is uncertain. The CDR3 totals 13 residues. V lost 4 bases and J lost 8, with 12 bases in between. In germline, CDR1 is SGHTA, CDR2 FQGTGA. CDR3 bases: TGTGCCAGCAGCTCAATCGGCCGAGATGAGCAGTTCTTC. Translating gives CASSSIGRDEQFF.

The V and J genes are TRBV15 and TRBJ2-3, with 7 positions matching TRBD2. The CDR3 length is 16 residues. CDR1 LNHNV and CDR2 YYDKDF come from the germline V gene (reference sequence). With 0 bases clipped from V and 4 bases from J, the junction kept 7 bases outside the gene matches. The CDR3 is CATSRDLGGGSDTQYF. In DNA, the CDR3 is TGTGCCACCAGCAGAGATCTTGGCGGGGGATCAGATACGCAGTATTTT.

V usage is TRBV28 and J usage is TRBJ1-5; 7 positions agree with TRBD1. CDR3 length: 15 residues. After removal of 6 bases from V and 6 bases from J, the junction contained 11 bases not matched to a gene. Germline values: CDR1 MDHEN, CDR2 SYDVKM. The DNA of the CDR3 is TGTGCCAGCAGCAAGGGGGCTCCCCGGATTCAGCCCCAGCATTTT. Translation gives CASSKGAPRIQPQHF.

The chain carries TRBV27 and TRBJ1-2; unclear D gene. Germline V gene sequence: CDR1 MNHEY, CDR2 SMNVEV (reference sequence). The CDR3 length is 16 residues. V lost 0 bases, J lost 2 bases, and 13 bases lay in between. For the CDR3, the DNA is TGTGCCAGCAGTTTATCCCCAAATGGTCCCAACTATGGCTACACCTTC. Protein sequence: CASSLSPNGPNYGYTF.

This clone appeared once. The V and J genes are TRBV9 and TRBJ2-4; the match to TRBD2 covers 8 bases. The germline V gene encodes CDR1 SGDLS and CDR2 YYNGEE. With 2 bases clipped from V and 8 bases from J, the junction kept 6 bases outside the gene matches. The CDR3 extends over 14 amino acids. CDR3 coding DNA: TGTGCCAGCAGCGTCGGCGGAGCGGGGGACATTCAGTACTTC. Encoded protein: CASSVGGAGDIQYF.

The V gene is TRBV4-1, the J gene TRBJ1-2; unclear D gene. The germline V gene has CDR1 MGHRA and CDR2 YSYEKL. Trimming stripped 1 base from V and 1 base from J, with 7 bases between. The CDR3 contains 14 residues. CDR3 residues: CASSQASYNYGYTF. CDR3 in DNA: TGCGCCAGCAGCCAAGCCAGTTATAACTATGGCTACACCTTC.

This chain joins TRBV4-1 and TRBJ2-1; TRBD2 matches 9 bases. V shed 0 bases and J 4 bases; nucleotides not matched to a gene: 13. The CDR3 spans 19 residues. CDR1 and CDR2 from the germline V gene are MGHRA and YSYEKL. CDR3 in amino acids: CASSQDWSSGSEEYNEQFF. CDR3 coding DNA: TGCGCCAGCAGCCAAGATTGGAGTAGCGGGAGCGAGGAGTACAATGAGCAGTTCTTC.

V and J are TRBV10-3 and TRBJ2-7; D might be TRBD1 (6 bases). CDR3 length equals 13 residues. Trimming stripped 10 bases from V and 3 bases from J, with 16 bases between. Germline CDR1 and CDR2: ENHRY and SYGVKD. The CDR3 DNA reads TGTGCCACGTCGGAACAGGGTAGCTACGAGCAGTACGTC. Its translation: CATSEQGSYEQYV.

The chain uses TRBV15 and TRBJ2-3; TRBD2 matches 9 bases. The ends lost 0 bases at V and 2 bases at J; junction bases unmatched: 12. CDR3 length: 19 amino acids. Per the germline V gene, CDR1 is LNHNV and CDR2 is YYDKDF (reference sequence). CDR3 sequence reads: CATSRDLVLAGEYTDTQYF. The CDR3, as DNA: TGTGCCACCAGCAGAGATCTGGTTTTAGCGGGGGAGTACACAGATACGCAGTATTTT. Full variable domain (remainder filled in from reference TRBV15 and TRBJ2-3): DAMVIQNPRYQVTQFGKPVTLSCSQTLNHNVMYWYQQKSSQAPKLLFHYYDKDFNNEADTPDNFQSRRPNTSFCFLDIRSPGLGDTAMYLCATSRDLVLAGEYTDTQYFGPGTRLTVL.

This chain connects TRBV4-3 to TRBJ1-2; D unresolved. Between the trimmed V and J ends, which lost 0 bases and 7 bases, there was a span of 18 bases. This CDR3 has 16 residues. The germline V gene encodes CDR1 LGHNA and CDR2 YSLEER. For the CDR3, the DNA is TGCGCCAGCAGCCAAGAGAACAGATTCCGGCGAAGTGGCTACACCTTC. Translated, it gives CASSQENRFRRSGYTF.

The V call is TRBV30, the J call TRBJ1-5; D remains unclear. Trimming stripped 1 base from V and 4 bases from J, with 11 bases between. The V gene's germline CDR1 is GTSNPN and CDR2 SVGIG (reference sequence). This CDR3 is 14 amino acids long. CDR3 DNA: TGTGCCTGGAGTGAAAGGGAATTTAATCAGCCCCAGCATTTT. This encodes CAWSEREFNQPQHF.

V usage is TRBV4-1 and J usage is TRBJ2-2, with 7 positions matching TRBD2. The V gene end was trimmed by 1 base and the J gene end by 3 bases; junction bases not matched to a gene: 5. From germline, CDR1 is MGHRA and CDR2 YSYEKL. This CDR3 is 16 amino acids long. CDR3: CASSQVRGVYTGELFF. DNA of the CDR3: TGCGCCAGCAGCCAAGTCCGGGGGGTGTACACCGGGGAGCTGTTTTTT.

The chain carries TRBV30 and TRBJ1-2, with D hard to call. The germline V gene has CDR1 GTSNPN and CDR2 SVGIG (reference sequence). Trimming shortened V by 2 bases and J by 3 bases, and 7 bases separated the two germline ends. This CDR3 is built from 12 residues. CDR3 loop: CAWSLGHYGYTF. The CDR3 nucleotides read TGTGCCTGGAGTCTGGGTCACTATGGCTACACCTTC.

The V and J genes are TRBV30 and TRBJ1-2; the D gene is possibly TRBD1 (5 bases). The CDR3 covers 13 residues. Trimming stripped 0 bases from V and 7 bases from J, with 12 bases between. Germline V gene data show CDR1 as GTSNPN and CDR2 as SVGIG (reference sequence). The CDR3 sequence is CAWSVVGVGGYTF. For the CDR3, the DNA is TGTGCCTGGAGTGTAGTAGGGGTTGGTGGCTACACCTTC.

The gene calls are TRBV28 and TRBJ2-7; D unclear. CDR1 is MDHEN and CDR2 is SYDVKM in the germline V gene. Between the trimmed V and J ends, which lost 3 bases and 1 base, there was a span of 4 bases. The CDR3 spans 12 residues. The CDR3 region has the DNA TGTGCCAGCAGTTTGGGGTCCTACGAGCAGTACTTC. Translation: CASSLGSYEQYF.